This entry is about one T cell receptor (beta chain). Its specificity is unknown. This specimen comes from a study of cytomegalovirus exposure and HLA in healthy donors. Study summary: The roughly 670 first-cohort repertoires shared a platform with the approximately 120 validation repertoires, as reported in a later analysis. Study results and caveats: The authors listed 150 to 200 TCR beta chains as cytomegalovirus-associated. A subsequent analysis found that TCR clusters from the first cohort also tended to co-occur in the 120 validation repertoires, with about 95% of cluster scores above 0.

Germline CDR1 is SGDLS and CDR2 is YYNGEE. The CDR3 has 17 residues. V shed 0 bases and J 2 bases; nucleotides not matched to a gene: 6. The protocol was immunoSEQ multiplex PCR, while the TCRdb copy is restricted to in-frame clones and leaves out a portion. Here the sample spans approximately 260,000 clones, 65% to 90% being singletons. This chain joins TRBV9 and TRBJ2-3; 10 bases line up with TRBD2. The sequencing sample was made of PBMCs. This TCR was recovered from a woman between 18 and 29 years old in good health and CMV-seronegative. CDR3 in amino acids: CASSVGASGGLTDTQYF. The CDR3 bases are TGTGCCAGCAGCGTAGGGGCTAGCGGGGGTCTCACAGATACGCAGTATTTT.